The T cell receptor (beta chain) described here comes from a study of glioma-infiltrating T cells (dated by TCRdb to the mid-2010s). As for the study more broadly: Glioma tissue, non-neoplastic brain tissue and matched peripheral blood mononuclear cells were used as sources from which TCR alpha- and beta-chain repertoires were sequenced. To measure divergence between tissue and blood T-cell populations, each tissue-infiltrating repertoire was compared with the peripheral blood repertoire of the same patient. Three low-grade glioma patients, several primary glioblastoma patients, and three non-glioma patients who contributed non-neoplastic brain tissue made up the paired cohort. The paper's findings and limits, for the study overall: The group comparisons were based on small numbers of patients: three non-neoplastic, three low-grade glioma and seven or eight glioblastoma patients. VJ-independent divergence between tissue and blood was found to be below expectation in non-neoplastic patients but above expectation in all gliomas, particularly low-grade gliomas. Tissue and blood shared very few CDR3 sequences, a result attributed to high CDR3 diversity and limited sampling.

This clonotype is medium-sized (0.01 to 0.1%) in terms of sample share. There is no known antigen for this receptor. No much larger clone exists at a distance of one base, and base qualities are not known. TCR alpha and beta CDR3 regions were amplified with the iRepertoire nested amplicon-rescue multiplex PCR (arm-PCR) platform from RNA. For one-step reverse transcription and amplification, about 95-400 ng of tissue mRNA or PBMC total RNA was used as input. Following bead purification, Illumina adapters were added by a secondary multiplex PCR, and libraries between 200 and 400 bp were gel-purified. Internal 6-nucleotide barcodes were carried by the libraries and were used for demultiplexing. The libraries were sequenced on an Illumina MiSeq using 2x220 or 2x250 nucleotide paired-end reads. The paper's processing steps were these. Paired reads were merged using FLASH 1.2.11 and were aligned to the GRCh37 human genome using BWA-MEM, after which TRA and TRB reads were extracted. V and J assignment used an IMGT-derived reference of cassette sequences and CDR3 motifs that included pseudogenes. Reads were translated in three frames, and productive CDR3s were defined by a C…FGXG motif without stop codons. A clonotype was defined as a unique combination of a V-J cassette pair and a CDR3 amino acid sequence. Reads were filtered by Hamming distance, thresholded by each sample's sequence error rate in mapped regions. TCRdb reprocessing: public reads trimmed at Q25 with fastp, clones called with MiXCR, in-frame beta chains kept. CDR3 protein sequences are deduplicated, and each keeps its most common genes and DNA. The V and J calls shown here were made by TCRdb, not taken from the authors' results. The table for this sample lists about 5,700 distinct CDR3 sequences; 35% to 50% of them were counted only once. The top ten constitute nearly 25% of the sample.

CDR1 and CDR2 (MDHEN, SYDVKM) derive from the germline V gene. V and J are trimmed by 6 bases and 3 bases, and the gene matches miss 2 bases of the junction. From cysteine to phenylalanine, the CDR3 is 13 amino acids long. Here the CDR3 DNA is all that survives: 39 bases in frame from base 1. The V and J segments used are TRBV28 and TRBJ2-5; TRBD2 lines up with 9 middle nucleotides. Sequencing was done on a sample of glioma tissue, nonneoplastic brain tissue, or PBMCs (not recorded which). This TCR was recovered from a human donor with low-grade glioma or glioblastoma, undergoing nonglioma brain surgery, or in good health (not recorded which). The DNA is TGTGCCAGCAGGCTAGCGGGAAAAGAGACCCAGTACTTC. This gives the protein CASRLAGKETQYF.